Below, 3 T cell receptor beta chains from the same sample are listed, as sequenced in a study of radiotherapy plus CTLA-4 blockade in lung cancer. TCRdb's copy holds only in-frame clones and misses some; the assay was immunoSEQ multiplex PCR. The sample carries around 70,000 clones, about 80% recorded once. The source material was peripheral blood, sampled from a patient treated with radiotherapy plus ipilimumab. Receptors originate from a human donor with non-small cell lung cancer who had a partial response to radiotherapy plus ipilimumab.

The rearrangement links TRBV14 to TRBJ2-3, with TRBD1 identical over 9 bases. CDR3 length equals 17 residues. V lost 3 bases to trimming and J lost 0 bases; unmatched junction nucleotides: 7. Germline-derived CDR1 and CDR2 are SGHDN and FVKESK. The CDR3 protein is CASSHYHRGPSTDTQYF. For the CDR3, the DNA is TGTGCCAGCAGCCACTATCACAGGGGGCCCAGCACAGATACGCAGTATTTT. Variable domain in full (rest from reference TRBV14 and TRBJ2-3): EAGVTQFPSHSVIEKGQTVTLRCDPISGHDNLYWYRRVMGKEIKFLLHFVKESKQDESGMPNNRFLAERTGGTYSTLKVQPAELEDSGVYFCASSHYHRGPSTDTQYFGPGTRLTVL.

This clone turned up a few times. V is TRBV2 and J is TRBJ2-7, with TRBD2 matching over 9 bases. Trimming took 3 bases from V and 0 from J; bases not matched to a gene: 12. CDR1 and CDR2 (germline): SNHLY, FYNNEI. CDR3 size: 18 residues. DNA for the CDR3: TGTGCCAGCAGTGATGAGGGGCTAGCGGGACGTAGCTCCTACGAGCAGTACTTC. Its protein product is CASSDEGLAGRSSYEQYF. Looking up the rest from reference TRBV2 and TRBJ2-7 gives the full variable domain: EPEVTQTPSHQVTQMGQEVILRCVPISNHLYFYWYRQILGQKVEFLVSFYNNEISEKSEIFDDQFSVERPDGSNFTLKIRSTKLEDSAMYFCASSDEGLAGRSSYEQYFGPGTRLTVT.

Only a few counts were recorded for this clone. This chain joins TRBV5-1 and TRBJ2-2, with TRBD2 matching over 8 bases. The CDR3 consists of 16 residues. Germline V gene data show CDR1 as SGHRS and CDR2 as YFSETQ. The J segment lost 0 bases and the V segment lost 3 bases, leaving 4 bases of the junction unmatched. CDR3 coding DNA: TGCGCCAGCAGCTCCGGAGCGGGAGCGAACACCGGGGAGCTGTTTTTT. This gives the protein CASSSGAGANTGELFF.